This T cell receptor (beta chain) was documented in a study of cytomegalovirus exposure and HLA in healthy donors. Overall study context: According to later analysis, the same platform produced the roughly 120 validation and several hundred first-cohort repertoires. General study findings and limits: According to a subsequent analysis, TCR clusters identified in the first cohort showed a tendency to co-occur across the 110 or so validation repertoires. Overall, around 150 TCR beta chains were annotated as cytomegalovirus-associated. Specificity of a few CMV-associated chains for CMV antigens was verified in vitro.

In germline, CDR1 is SGHAT, CDR2 FQDESV (reference sequence). After removal of 4 bases from V and 2 bases from J, the junction contained 19 bases not matched to a gene. CDR3 length: 19 amino acids. Some clones are missing from TCRdb's copy, which holds only in-frame ones; the method was immunoSEQ multiplex PCR. Here the sample spans under 350,000 clones, about 86% being singletons. Details on this clone: Its antigen is unknown.

The chain has TRBV11-1 and TRBJ1-2; 7 positions agree with TRBD1. This TCR derives from a woman under 30 in good health and CMV-seronegative. Material for sequencing was PBMCs. The CDR3 coding sequence is TGTGCCAGCAGCTCCCTCGTCGACAGGGAGATCCGATCGAACTATGGCTACACCTTC. Protein product: CASSSLVDREIRSNYGYTF.